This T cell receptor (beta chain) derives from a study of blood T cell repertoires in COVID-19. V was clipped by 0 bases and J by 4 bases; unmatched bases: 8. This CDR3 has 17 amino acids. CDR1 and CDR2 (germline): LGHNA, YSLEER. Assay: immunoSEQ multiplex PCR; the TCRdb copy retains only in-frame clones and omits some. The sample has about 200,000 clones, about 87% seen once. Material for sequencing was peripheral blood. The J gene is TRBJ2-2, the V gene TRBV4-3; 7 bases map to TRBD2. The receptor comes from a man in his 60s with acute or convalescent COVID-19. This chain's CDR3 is CASSQDSLAERTGELFF. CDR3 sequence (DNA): TGCGCCAGCAGCCAAGATTCCCTAGCGGAGCGCACCGGGGAGCTGTTTTTT.